This T cell receptor beta chain is drawn from a study of blood T cell repertoires in COVID-19. On the study more broadly: Both acute and convalescent COVID-19 samples were obtained from the United States, Italy and Spain. Sources were T cells, B-cell-depleted T cells, or PBMCs; the material itself was cDNA or gDNA.

In the original processing: Amplification from reference gene primers served as the basis for estimated nucleated cell counts. Some clones are missing from TCRdb's copy, which holds only in-frame ones; the method was immunoSEQ multiplex PCR. The V and J calls and clone size were taken over from that table, and D and trimming were inferred from the DNA. The sample holds about 90,000 clones, almost 95% seen once. This TCR was sampled from a woman aged 55-70 years with active COVID-19. Source material: peripheral blood.

For the CDR3, the DNA is TGTGCCACCAGTGATTCGACCGGGACAGGTCATCAGCAGTACTTC. It translates to CATSDSTGTGHQQYF. The chain joins TRBV24-1 to TRBJ2-7, with 8 bases that match TRBD1. This CDR3 region has 15 residues. The J segment lost 8 bases and the V segment lost 2 bases, leaving 10 bases of the junction unmatched. The germline V gene encodes CDR1 KGHDR and CDR2 SFDVKD.